The 27 T cell receptor beta chains listed next were all sequenced from one sample in a study of T-cell reconstitution after alpha-beta-depleted transplantation in children. A TCRbeta library incorporating unique molecular identifiers was prepared. MiXCR, applied by TCRdb to the PCR reads, yields one record per CDR3 protein. This sample has a few hundred thousand distinct CDR3 sequences; around 25% occur once, and the top ten carry over 9.5%. The sequences come from PBMCs, mostly from graft donor cells, collected 180 days after TCRalphabeta/CD19-depleted stem cell transplant. These receptors were collected from a male patient younger than 18 who had a stem cell transplant for acute lymphoblastic leukemia, so the T cells may come from the graft donor.

V and J are TRBV7-9 and TRBJ2-1; D may be TRBD1 (6 bases). Germline assignment: CDR1 SEHNR and CDR2 FQNEAQ (reference sequence). V gave up 6 bases and J gave up 2 bases, with 20 bases separating them. The CDR3 runs to 17 residues. The CDR3: CASRVDAGTQTYNEQFF. In nucleotides, the CDR3 is TGTGCCAGCAGAGTGGATGCCGGGACACAAACCTACAATGAGCAGTTCTTC.

This clonotype showed up many times. This chain connects TRBV5-5 to TRBJ2-7, with no clear D. The ends were cut back, 6 bases at V and 5 bases at J, with 24 bases in the middle. CDR1 is SGHKS, CDR2 YYEKEE, per germline (reference sequence). The CDR3 runs to 16 residues. CDR3 nucleotide sequence: TGTGCCAGCACCCCTACGACCCGACTTAGGAGCCACGAGCAGTACTTC. Its translation is CASTPTTRLRSHEQYF.

This clonotype was detected a few times. The chain couples TRBV12-5 to TRBJ2-1, with TRBD2 identical over 13 bases. In germline, CDR1 is LGHNT, CDR2 FRNRAP. The trim removed 0 bases at V and 5 bases at J, leaving 10 bases unmatched. The CDR3 is 19 residues long. CDR3 coding DNA: TGTGCTAGTGGTTTGGTAACCGGACTAGCGGGAGACCCCAACAATGAGCAGTTCTTC. Encoded protein: CASGLVTGLAGDPNNEQFF.

The chain uses TRBV5-1 and TRBJ2-1, with D perhaps matching TRBD2 (5 bases). This CDR3 spans 15 amino acids. The germline V gene encodes CDR1 SGHRS and CDR2 YFSETQ. Trimming removed 0 bases at V and 2 bases at J, with 9 bases between. CDR3 region: CASSLAPSPYNEQFF. DNA for the CDR3: TGCGCCAGCAGCTTGGCGCCTAGCCCCTACAATGAGCAGTTCTTC. Full variable domain (rest looked up from reference TRBV5-1 and TRBJ2-1): KAGVTQTPRYLIKTRGQQVTLSCSPISGHRSVSWYQQTPGQGLQFLFEYFSETQRNKGNFPGRFSGRQFSNSRSEMNVSTLELGDSALYLCASSLAPSPYNEQFFGPGTRLTVL.

The J gene is TRBJ1-1, the V gene TRBV2, with D hard to call. The length of the CDR3 is 15 residues. V lost 1 base and J 1 base, leaving 10 bases between the germline ends. Germline CDR1 and CDR2: SNHLY and FYNNEI. The chain's CDR3 is CASSEGGRRNTEAFF. CDR3 nucleotide sequence: TGTGCCAGCAGTGAAGGAGGACGGAGGAACACTGAAGCTTTCTTT.

The V and J genes are TRBV7-6 and TRBJ2-7; D is uncertain. Germline CDR1 is SGHVS and CDR2 is FNYEAQ. V dropped 4 bases and J dropped 1 base, with 14 bases sitting between them. The CDR3 has 15 amino acids. The CDR3: CASSWMENESYEQYF. The CDR3 region has the DNA TGTGCCAGCAGCTGGATGGAGAACGAATCCTACGAGCAGTACTTC.

The V gene is TRBV10-3, the J gene TRBJ1-5, with TRBD1 identical over 7 bases. Germline loops: CDR1 ENHRY, CDR2 SYGVKD. V trimming: 5 bases; J trimming: 2 bases; junction bases outside the gene matches: 12. CDR3 length: 17 residues. The CDR3 sequence is CAISPVYRGLRNQPQHF. CDR3 in DNA: TGTGCCATCAGTCCGGTTTACAGGGGTCTGCGCAATCAGCCCCAGCATTTT.

The chain joins TRBV7-2 to TRBJ2-7; TRBD1 is a possible D gene (5 bases). The germline V and J ends were trimmed by 8 bases and 3 bases, with 14 bases remaining between them. CDR3 length equals 13 residues. CDR1 is SGHTA and CDR2 is FQGNSA in the germline V gene. The CDR3 sequence is CASRMTVRYEQYF. The CDR3 nucleotides are TGTGCCAGCCGAATGACAGTGCGCTACGAGCAGTACTTC.

The chain uses TRBV12-3 or TRBV12-4 and TRBJ2-1, with 7 bases that match TRBD2. CDR3 size: 15 residues. The V and J ends lost 3 bases and 0 bases, in that order; junction bases with no gene match: 2. The CDR3 is CASSLERGSYNEQFF. CDR3 DNA sequence: TGTGCCAGCAGTTTGGAGCGGGGCTCCTACAATGAGCAGTTCTTC.

This clonotype was observed a handful of times. The V call is TRBV7-9, the J call TRBJ2-2, with TRBD2 as a possible D gene (6 bases). V was shortened by 9 bases and J by 6 bases, with 17 bases between the two germline ends. Germline V gene data show CDR1 as SEHNR and CDR2 as FQNEAQ (reference sequence). The CDR3 loop spans 14 amino acids. CDR3 nucleotides: TGTGCCAGGCCTTCATTGGGGGGATCCGGGGAGCTGTTTTTT. This translates into CARPSLGGSGELFF.

A few counts support this clonotype. The V and J genes are TRBV2 and TRBJ1-1; 9 bases are a match to TRBD1. Germline V CDR1 and CDR2: SNHLY, FYNNEI. V lost 6 bases to trimming and J lost 0 bases; unmatched junction nucleotides: 8. The CDR3 has 16 residues. The CDR3 nucleotides read TGTGCCAGCAGAGGGGACAGGGAGTCGATGAACACTGAAGCTTTCTTT. It specifies CASRGDRESMNTEAFF.

The chain joins TRBV7-6 to TRBJ2-7; 7 bases agree with TRBD2. From germline, CDR1 is SGHVS and CDR2 FNYEAQ. This CDR3 has 16 amino acids. V dropped 1 base and J dropped 0; count of bases not matched to a gene: 6. CDR3 sequence: CASSLGPSGSSYEQYF. The DNA for the CDR3 is TGTGCCAGCAGCTTAGGGCCTAGCGGCAGCTCCTACGAGCAGTACTTC. Combining the CDR3 with reference TRBV7-6 and TRBJ2-7 gives the whole variable domain GAGVSQSPRYKVTKRGQDVALRCDPISGHVSLYWYRQALGQGPEFLTYFNYEAQQDKSGLPNDRFSAERPEGSISTLTIQRTEQRDSAMYRCASSLGPSGSSYEQYFGPGTRLTVT.

This chain connects TRBV29-1 to TRBJ1-1; D possibly corresponds to TRBD1 (6 bases). V lost 5 bases, J lost 11 bases, and 15 bases lay in between. CDR1 SQVTM and CDR2 ANQGSEA come from the germline V gene. CDR3 size: 11 residues. The CDR3 loop reads CSVLEGGRAFF. The CDR3 DNA sequence: TGCAGCGTTCTCGAGGGGGGGCGCGCTTTCTTT. The entire variable domain, with the rest obtained from reference TRBV29-1 and TRBJ1-1, is as follows: SAVISQKPSRDICQRGTSLTIQCQVDSQVTMMFWYRQQPGQSLTLIATANQGSEATYESGFVIDKFPISRPNLTFSTLTVSNMSPEDSSIYLCSVLEGGRAFFGQGTRLTVV.

A remark on this clonotype: This sequence may be a read error, since a much larger clone differs from it by one base. This CDR3 reads CASSCYEQYF. The CDR3 bases are TGTGCCAGCAGCTGCTACGAGCAGTACTTC. The rearrangement uses TRBV21-1 and TRBJ2-7. TRBV21-1 is marked as a pseudogene. The CDR3 consists of 10 residues.

About this clonotype: No conserved phenylalanine or tryptophan ends this CDR3, so it is likely a read error. V usage is TRBV5-1 and J usage is TRBJ2-7; TRBD1 aligns across 7 bases. Losses at the gene ends were 0 bases for V and 4 bases for J; bases not matched to a gene: 7. The germline CDR1 and CDR2 sequences are SGHRS and YFSETQ. The CDR3 is made up of 15 amino acids. CDR3 in DNA: TGCGCCAGCAGCTTGGAACGGACAGGAGCTTACGAGCAGTACTTA. It specifies CASSLERTGAYEQYL.

This clonotype showed up just a few times. The chain uses TRBV5-1 and TRBJ2-7, with 8 bases identical to TRBD2. With V trimmed by 0 bases and J by 2 bases, 4 bases remained unmatched. CDR1 is SGHRS, CDR2 YFSETQ, per germline. The CDR3 has 15 amino acids. CDR3 sequence reads: CASSLDSGVTYEQYF. For the CDR3, the DNA is TGCGCCAGCAGCTTGGATAGCGGGGTTACCTACGAGCAGTACTTC.

The V and J genes are TRBV12-3 or TRBV12-4 and TRBJ1-1, with TRBD1 matching over 8 bases. Trimming cost V 1 base and J 6 bases; bases outside gene matches: 4. This CDR3 has 14 amino acids. CDR3: CASSLGQGAAEAFF. CDR3 sequence (DNA): TGTGCCAGCAGTTTAGGGCAGGGGGCGGCTGAAGCTTTCTTT.

The chain combines TRBV10-3 with TRBJ2-6, with D possibly matching TRBD1 (5 bases). Looked up from germline, CDR1 is ENHRY and CDR2 is SYGVKD. Trimming shortened V by 3 bases and J by 0 bases, and 12 bases separated the two germline ends. This CDR3 spans 17 amino acids. The CDR3 sequence: CAISDTGRTSGANVLTF. For the CDR3, the DNA is TGTGCCATCAGTGATACAGGTAGAACCTCTGGGGCCAACGTCCTGACTTTC.

J is TRBJ1-2 and V is TRBV5-1; D is unresolved. Looked up from germline, CDR1 is SGHRS and CDR2 is YFSETQ. This CDR3 has 16 amino acids. V lost 2 bases to trimming and J lost 4 bases, with 18 bases between them. Here the CDR3 DNA reads TGCGCCAGCAGCTTAAACTCGGGAGACCCTAGCTATGGCTACACCTTC. This sequence encodes CASSLNSGDPSYGYTF.

In this sample, this clonotype turned up many times. The V and J genes are TRBV5-4 and TRBJ1-1; TRBD1 might be the D (5 bases). V lost 3 bases and J 7 bases, leaving 16 bases between the germline ends. The CDR3 has 14 residues. CDR1 and CDR2 (germline): SGHNT, YYREEE (reference sequence). The CDR3 nucleotides are TGTGCCAGCAGCTCGGGGGAGTTTCTTTTTGAAGCTTTCTTT. This translates into CASSSGEFLFEAFF. The whole variable domain, filled in from reference TRBV5-4 and TRBJ1-1, reads ETGVTQSPTHLIKTRGQQVTLRCSSQSGHNTVSWYQQALGQGPQFIFQYYREEENGRGNFPPRFSGLQFPNYSSELNVNALELDDSALYLCASSSGEFLFEAFFGQGTRLTVV.

The V call is TRBV12-3 or TRBV12-4, the J call TRBJ1-5, with D uncertain. Trimming stripped 7 bases from V and 0 bases from J, with 22 bases between. The length of the CDR3 is 18 residues. Here the CDR3 reads CASTWAGSLRYSNQPQHF. For the CDR3, the DNA is TGTGCCAGCACCTGGGCTGGAAGTCTTCGTTATAGCAATCAGCCCCAGCATTTT.

This clonotype was found a few times. This chain connects TRBV6-1 to TRBJ1-2; unclear D gene. Germline V gives CDR1 MNHNS, CDR2 SASEGT. V was trimmed by 7 bases and J by 3 bases, leaving 9 bases between them. This CDR3 has 12 residues. The CDR3 nucleotides are TGTGCCAGCACCCTAGACTACTATGGCTACACCTTC. Encoded protein: CASTLDYYGYTF.

The genes are TRBV9 and TRBJ2-2; the D gene is possibly TRBD2 (6 bases). The CDR3 loop spans 17 amino acids. Germline CDR1 and CDR2: SGDLS and YYNGEE. V was cut by 3 bases and J by 5 bases, with 20 bases left in between. The CDR3 protein is CASSEPPRVRGTGELFF. The CDR3 nucleotides read TGTGCCAGCAGCGAACCTCCCAGGGTCCGGGGGACCGGGGAGCTGTTTTTT.

This chain links TRBV29-1 with TRBJ2-1; D could derive from TRBD1 or TRBD2 (5 bases each). CDR1 is SQVTM and CDR2 is ANQGSEA in the germline V gene. The ends were cut back, 1 base at V and 3 bases at J, with 7 bases in the middle. This CDR3 contains 13 residues. Here the CDR3 DNA reads TGCAGCGTTGAAGCGGGGCTCTACAATGAGCAGTTCTTC. This codes for CSVEAGLYNEQFF.

Many counts were recorded for this clonotype. CDR3 sequence (DNA): TGTGCCATCAGTGAATTCGGGGTCACAGACCAAGAGACCCAGTACTTC. Its protein is CAISEFGVTDQETQYF. The V gene is TRBV10-3, the J gene TRBJ2-5; a possible D gene is TRBD2 (5 bases). The CDR3 sequence is 16 residues long. CDR1 and CDR2 from the germline V gene are ENHRY and SYGVKD. The ends were cut back, 3 bases at V and 0 bases at J, with 14 bases in the middle.

This chain links TRBV11-2 with TRBJ1-4; possibly TRBD1 for D (6 bases). The CDR3 is 16 residues long. Between the trimmed V and J ends, which lost 5 bases and 5 bases, there was a span of 18 bases. Germline values: CDR1 SGHAT, CDR2 FQNNGV. CDR3 sequence (DNA): TGTGCCAGCAGCGTCAATCAGGGAGGGGGGAATGAAAAACTGTTTTTT. It specifies CASSVNQGGGNEKLFF.

The gene calls are TRBV12-3 or TRBV12-4 and TRBJ1-5, with D unresolved. V was trimmed by 3 bases and J by 5 bases, leaving 14 bases between them. This CDR3 is 15 amino acids long. The CDR3 DNA is TGTGCCAGCAGTTTTTTTCGCCGTCCGCATCAGCCCCAGCATTTT. Encoded protein: CASSFFRRPHQPQHF.